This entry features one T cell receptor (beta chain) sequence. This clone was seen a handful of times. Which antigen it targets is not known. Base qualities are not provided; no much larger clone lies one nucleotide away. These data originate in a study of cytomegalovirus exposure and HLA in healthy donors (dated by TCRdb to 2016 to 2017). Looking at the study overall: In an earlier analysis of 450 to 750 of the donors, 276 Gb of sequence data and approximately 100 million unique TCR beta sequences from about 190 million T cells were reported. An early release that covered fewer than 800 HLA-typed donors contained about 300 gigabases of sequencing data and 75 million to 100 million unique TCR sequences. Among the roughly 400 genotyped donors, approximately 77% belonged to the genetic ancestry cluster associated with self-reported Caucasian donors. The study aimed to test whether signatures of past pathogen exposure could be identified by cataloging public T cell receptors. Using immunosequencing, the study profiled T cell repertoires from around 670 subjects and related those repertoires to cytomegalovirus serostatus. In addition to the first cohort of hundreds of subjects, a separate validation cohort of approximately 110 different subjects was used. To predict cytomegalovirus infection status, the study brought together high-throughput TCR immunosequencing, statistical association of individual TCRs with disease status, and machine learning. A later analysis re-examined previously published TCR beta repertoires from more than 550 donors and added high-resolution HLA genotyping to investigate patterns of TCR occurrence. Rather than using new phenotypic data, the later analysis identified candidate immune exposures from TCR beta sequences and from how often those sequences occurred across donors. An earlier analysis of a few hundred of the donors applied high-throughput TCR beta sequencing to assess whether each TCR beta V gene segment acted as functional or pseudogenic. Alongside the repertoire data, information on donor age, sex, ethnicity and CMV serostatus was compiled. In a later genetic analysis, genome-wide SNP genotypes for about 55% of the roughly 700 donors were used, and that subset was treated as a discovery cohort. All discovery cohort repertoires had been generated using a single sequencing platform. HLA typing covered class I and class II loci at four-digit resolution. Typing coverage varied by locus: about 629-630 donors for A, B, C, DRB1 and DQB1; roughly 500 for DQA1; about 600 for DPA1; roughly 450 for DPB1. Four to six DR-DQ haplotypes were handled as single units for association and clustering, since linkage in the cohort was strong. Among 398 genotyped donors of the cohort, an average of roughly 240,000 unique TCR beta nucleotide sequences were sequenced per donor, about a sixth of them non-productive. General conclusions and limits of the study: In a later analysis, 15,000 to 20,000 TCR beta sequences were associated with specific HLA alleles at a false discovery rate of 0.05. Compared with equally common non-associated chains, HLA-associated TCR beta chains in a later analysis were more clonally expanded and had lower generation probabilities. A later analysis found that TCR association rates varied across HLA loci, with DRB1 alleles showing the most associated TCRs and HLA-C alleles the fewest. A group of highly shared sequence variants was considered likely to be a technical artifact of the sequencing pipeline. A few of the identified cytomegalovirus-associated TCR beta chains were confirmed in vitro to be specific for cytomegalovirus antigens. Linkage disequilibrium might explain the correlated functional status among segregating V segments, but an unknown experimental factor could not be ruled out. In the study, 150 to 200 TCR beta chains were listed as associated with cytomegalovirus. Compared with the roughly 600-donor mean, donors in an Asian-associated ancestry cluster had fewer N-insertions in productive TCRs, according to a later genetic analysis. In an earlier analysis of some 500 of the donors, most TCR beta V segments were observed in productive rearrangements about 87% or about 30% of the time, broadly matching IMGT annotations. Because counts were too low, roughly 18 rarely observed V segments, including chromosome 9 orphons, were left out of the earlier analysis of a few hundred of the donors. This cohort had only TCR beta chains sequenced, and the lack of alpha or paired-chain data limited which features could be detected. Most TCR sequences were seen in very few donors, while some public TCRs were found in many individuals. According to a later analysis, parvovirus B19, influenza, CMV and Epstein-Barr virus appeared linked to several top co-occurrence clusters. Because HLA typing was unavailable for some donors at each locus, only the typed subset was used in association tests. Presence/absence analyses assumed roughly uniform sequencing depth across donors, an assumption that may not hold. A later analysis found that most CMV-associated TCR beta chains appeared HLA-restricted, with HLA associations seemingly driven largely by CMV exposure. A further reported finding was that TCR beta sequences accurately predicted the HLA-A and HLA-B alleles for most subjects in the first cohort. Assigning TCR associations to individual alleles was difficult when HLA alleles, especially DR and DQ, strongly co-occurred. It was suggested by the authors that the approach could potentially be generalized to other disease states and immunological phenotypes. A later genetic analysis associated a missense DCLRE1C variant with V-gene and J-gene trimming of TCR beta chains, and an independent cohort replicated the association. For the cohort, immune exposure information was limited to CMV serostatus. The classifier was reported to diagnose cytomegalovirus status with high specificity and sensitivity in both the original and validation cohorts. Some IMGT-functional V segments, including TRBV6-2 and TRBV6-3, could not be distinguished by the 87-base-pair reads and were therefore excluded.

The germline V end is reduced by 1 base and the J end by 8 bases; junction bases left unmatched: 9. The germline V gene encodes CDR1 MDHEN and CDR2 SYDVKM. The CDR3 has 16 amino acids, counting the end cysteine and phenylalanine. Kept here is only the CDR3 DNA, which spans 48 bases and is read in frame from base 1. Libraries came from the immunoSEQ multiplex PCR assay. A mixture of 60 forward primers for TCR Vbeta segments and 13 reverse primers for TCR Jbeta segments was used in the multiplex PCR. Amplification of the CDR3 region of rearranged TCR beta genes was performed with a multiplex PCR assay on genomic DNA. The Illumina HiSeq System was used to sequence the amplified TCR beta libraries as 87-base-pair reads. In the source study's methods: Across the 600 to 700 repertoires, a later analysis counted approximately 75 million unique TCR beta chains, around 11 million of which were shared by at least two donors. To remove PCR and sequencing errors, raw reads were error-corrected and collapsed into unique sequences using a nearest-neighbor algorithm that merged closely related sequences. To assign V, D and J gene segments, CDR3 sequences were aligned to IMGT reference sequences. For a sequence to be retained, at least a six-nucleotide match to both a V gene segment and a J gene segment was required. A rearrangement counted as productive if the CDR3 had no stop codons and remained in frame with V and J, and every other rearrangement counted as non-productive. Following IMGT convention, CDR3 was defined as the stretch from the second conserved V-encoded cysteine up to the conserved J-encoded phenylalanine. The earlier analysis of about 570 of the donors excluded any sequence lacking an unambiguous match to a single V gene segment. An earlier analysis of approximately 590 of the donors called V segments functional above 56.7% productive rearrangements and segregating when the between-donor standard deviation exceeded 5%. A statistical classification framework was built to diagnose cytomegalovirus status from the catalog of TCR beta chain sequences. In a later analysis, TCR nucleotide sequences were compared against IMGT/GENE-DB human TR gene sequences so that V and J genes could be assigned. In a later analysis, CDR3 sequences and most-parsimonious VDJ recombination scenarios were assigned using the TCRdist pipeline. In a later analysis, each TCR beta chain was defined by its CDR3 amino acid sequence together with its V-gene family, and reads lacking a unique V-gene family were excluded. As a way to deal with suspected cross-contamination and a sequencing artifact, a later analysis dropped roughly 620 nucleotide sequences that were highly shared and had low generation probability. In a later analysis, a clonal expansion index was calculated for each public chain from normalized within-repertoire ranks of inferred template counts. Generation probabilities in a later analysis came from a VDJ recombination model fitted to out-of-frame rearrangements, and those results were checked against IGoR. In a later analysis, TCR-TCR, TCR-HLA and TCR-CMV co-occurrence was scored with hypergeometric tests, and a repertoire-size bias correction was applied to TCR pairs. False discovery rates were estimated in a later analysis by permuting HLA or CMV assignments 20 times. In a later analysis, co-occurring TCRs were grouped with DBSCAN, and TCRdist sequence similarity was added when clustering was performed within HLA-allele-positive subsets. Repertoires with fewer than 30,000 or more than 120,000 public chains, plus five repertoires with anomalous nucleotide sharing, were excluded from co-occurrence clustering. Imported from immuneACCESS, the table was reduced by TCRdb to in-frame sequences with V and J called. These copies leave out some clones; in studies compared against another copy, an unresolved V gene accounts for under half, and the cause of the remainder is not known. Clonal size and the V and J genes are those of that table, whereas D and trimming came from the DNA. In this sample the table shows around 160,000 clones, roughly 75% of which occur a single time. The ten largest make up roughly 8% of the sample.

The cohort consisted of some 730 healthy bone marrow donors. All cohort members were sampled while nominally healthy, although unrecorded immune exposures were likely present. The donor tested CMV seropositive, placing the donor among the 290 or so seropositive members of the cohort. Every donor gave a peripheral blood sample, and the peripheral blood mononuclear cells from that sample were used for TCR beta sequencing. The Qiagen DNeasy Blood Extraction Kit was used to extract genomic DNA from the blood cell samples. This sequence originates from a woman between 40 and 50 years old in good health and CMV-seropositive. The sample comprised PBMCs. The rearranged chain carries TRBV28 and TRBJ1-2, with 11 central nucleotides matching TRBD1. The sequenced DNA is TGTGCCAGCAGTTTATTCAACCGGGACAGGGGGTTCGGCTACACCTTC. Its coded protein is CASSLFNRDRGFGYTF.